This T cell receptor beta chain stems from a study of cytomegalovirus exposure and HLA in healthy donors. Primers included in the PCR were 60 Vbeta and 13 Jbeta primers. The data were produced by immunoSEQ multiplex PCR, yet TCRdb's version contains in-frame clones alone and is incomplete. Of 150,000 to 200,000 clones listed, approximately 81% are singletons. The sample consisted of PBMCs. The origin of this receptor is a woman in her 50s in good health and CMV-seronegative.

CDR3 residues: CASSVAGVNTGELFF. In DNA, the CDR3 is TGTGCCAGCAGCGTAGCGGGAGTGAACACCGGGGAGCTGTTTTTT. The chain recombines TRBV9 with TRBJ2-2; TRBD2 is a possible D gene (6 bases). Trimming left V 0 bases short and J 1 base short, with 7 bases between. Germline CDR1 SGDLS, CDR2 YYNGEE. The CDR3 is made up of 15 amino acids.